This T cell receptor (beta chain) was retrieved from a study of blood T cell repertoires in COVID-19. Overall study: Material from acute and convalescent COVID-19 was sourced from the United States, Italy and Spain. The cDNA or gDNA used as material had been derived from T cells, B-cell-depleted T cells, or PBMCs.

This clone was counted only a few times. This CDR3 has 13 residues. Germline V gene sequence: CDR1 KGHSH, CDR2 LQKENI. V lost 2 bases and J 7 bases, leaving 9 bases between the germline ends. Original handling: From reference gene primer amplification, estimates of nucleated cell counts were derived. Some clones are missing from TCRdb's copy, which holds only in-frame ones; the method was immunoSEQ multiplex PCR. D and trimming come from the DNA, and the V and J calls and clone size come from that table. The data hold approximately 250,000 clones, with 84% observed a single time. The clonotype was recovered from a middle-aged woman who had recovered from COVID-19. Sequenced: peripheral blood. This chain uses TRBV18 with TRBJ2-1; maybe TRBD1 (5 bases). This chain's CDR3 is CASSPNPGNEQFF. The CDR3, as DNA: TGTGCCAGCTCACCAAACCCAGGGAATGAGCAGTTCTTC.